This TCR beta chain was recorded in a study of shared clonotypes between healthy human individuals. On the study more broadly: A donor's plate count was three for CD4 naive and three for CD4 memory; CD8 naive had two and CD8 memory one.

The study's findings and limits: Estimated clonotype richness was generally higher in naive than memory subsets.

The table lists this clone with many counts. What it binds is unknown. Memory CD4+ cells were the fraction left after CD45RA+ naive selection. TCRdb's table, derived via immunoSEQ multiplex PCR, lists solely in-frame clones and lacks some. The table records over a million clones, more than 75% of them present only once. The TCR sequence derives from a man between 18 and 29 years old in good health. Some clones in this sample may be carry-over from other donors' samples. The source material was memory CD4+ T cells from PBMCs. Subset given: CD45RA-negative fraction.

The CDR3 sequence is CASSLDRAGVGNEQFF. Here the CDR3 DNA reads TGTGCCAGCAGCTTAGATAGGGCAGGGGTTGGGAATGAGCAGTTCTTC. This chain joins TRBV11-2 and TRBJ2-1; D perhaps matches TRBD1 (6 bases). The germline gives CDR1 SGHAT, CDR2 FQNNGV. The CDR3 loop spans 16 amino acids. The V end lost 0 bases, the J end lost 7 bases, and 16 bases lay between the germline ends.